This T cell receptor (beta chain) was retrieved from a study of OX40 agonist ivuxolimab in advanced cancers. Study context: Six ivuxolimab dose levels, 0.01 to 10 mg/kg, were given intravenously every 2 weeks.

This table comes from immunoSEQ multiplex PCR, and its TCRdb copy is limited to in-frame clones, with some not included. The sample comprises some 71,000 clones, 84% of which are singletons, and around 0.78% rests with the top ten. Broader study findings: Compared with CD4+, CD8+ T cells on average had more expanded clones. At 0.1 to 3.0 mg/kg and by week 6, CD4+ and CD8+ T cells in the blood had expanded clonally.

The CDR3 runs to 14 residues. The germline V and J ends were trimmed by 2 bases and 6 bases, with 12 bases remaining between them. Per the germline V gene, CDR1 is SGHVS and CDR2 is FQNEAQ. As concerns this clone: What it binds is not known.

This chain links TRBV7-8 with TRBJ2-3, with D possibly matching TRBD2 (6 bases). Here the sequenced sample was CD4+ or CD8+ T cells sorted from blood, taken in a trial of the OX40 agonist ivuxolimab. The TCR sequence derives from an adult with an advanced solid tumor such as melanoma, head and neck, liver or kidney cancer. As DNA, the CDR3 is TGTGCCAGCAGCTTAAGGGCCAGCGGGGATACGCAGTATTTT. Encoded protein: CASSLRASGDTQYF.